The 6 T cell receptor beta chains below were found in one sample sequenced in a study of blood T cells in healthy people across ages (dated by TCRdb to the mid-2010s). The library was produced with 5' RACE. Sequencing relied on an Illumina HiSeq 2500. A second PCR of roughly 7 to 12 cycles was performed with a sample-barcoded 5' primer and a J-beta primer mix. TCRdb handled the public reads itself, with Q25 trimming in fastp and clone calling in MiXCR, and kept productive beta chains. Records with the same CDR3 protein are collapsed into one entry carrying the most frequent genes and DNA. The sample table shows 730,000 or so distinct CDR3 sequences, and 35% to 50% are seen once. The ten largest make up around 30% of the sample. The sample taken for sequencing was blood. These TCRs come from an elderly man in good health.

The genes are TRBV5-8 and TRBJ2-3; D call uncertain. The CDR3 is 12 residues long. V shed 2 bases and J shed 4 bases, with 5 bases lying between them. Germline V gene lookup returns CDR1 SGHTS and CDR2 YDEGEE. CDR3 amino acids: CASSFHPDTQYF. The CDR3 region has the DNA TGTGCCAGCAGCTTTCACCCAGATACGCAGTATTTT.

The CDR3 region is CASSLPLAVDTQYF. As DNA, the CDR3 is TGTGCCAGCAGTTTACCCCTAGCGGTAGATACGCAGTATTTT. This chain uses TRBV28 with TRBJ2-3, with 7 bases that match TRBD2. V lost 2 bases, J lost 5 bases, and 4 bases stayed unmatched. Germline V gene lookup returns CDR1 MDHEN and CDR2 SYDVKM. The CDR3 loop spans 14 amino acids.

This clonotype was counted a few times. This sequence joins TRBV6-2 or TRBV6-3 and TRBJ2-5; 10 nucleotides match TRBD1. The junction had 8 bases not matched to a gene; V was cut back by 2 bases and J by 5 bases. Germline CDR1 MNHEY, CDR2 SVGEGT. The CDR3 contains 16 residues. The CDR3 loop is CASSYGTGARGETQYF. CDR3 nucleotide sequence: TGTGCCAGCAGTTACGGGACAGGGGCAAGAGGGGAGACCCAGTACTTC.

CDR3: CASRRGGGLNEQYF. Here the CDR3 DNA reads TGTGCCAGCAGAAGGGGCGGGGGGCTAAATGAGCAGTACTTC. This rearrangement joins TRBV7-2 to TRBJ2-5, with TRBD2 matching 8 bases. The V and J ends lost 6 bases and 11 bases, in that order; junction bases with no gene match: 14. Germline V lookup: CDR1 SGHTA, CDR2 FQGNSA. This CDR3 has 14 residues. The whole variable domain, remainder taken from reference TRBV7-2 and TRBJ2-5, is GAGVSQSPSNKVTEKGKDVELRCDPISGHTALYWYRQSLGQGLEFLIYFQGNSAPDKSGLPSDRFSAERTGGSVSTLTIQRTQQEDSAVYLCASRRGGGLNEQYFGPGTRLLVL.

The V gene is TRBV21-1, the J gene TRBJ2-1; the D call in the table, TRBD1, was not verified against the DNA. TRBV21-1 is annotated as a pseudogene. The CDR3 sequence is 14 residues long. The chain's CDR3 is CASSKGVRGNEQFF. The DNA of the CDR3 is TGTGCCAGCAGCAAAGGGGTCCGGGGGAATGAGCAGTTCTTC.

The chain recombines TRBV6-5 with TRBJ1-2, with unresolved D. Per germline, CDR1 MNHEY and CDR2 SVGAGI. V shed 8 bases and J shed 0 bases, with 13 bases lying between them. This CDR3 has 14 residues. CDR3: CASREGGSNYGYTF. In nucleotides, the CDR3 is TGTGCCAGCCGTGAAGGCGGATCTAACTATGGCTACACCTTC.